Listed below are T cell receptor beta chains from one sample, sequenced in a study of cytomegalovirus exposure and HLA in healthy donors. Profiling relied on immunoSEQ multiplex PCR, and the TCRdb table lists in-frame clones only, not all of them. The sample consists of 150,000 or so clones, about 71% of them appearing once. Sequencing used PBMCs. Receptors were obtained from a woman between 55 and 75 years old in good health and CMV-seropositive. The CDR3 runs from the conserved cysteine through the conserved F or W.

>TRBV7-2
CASSRPRGTGELFF
>TRBV4-1
CASSREGTSGTYEQYF
>TRBV2
CASSPPSGDGQFF
>TRBV5-6
CASSSSGQGRSGANVLTF
>TRBV27
CASSFESGLVLEQFF
>TRBV6-6
CASSSGGSADTQYF
>TRBV18
CASSIDRNNEQYF
>TRBV7-3
CASRLGQDGEAFF
>TRBV2
CASSEAAGNTGELFF
>TRBV6-6
CASRYRDTNTEAFF
>TRBV5-4
CASSSGGPYGYTF
>TRBV27
CASSLEETQYF
>TRBV6-1
CASNPTHNYGYTF
>TRBV2
CASRTEGRANVLTF
>TRBV6-1
CASSLTLTGGYGYTF
>TRBV6-5
CASSRGPPYGYTF
>TRBV30
CAWSVLSGANVLTF
>TRBV29-1
CSAAGTVNEQFF
>TRBV28
CAITGTSNEQFF
>TRBV7-8
CASSLRGYEQYF
>TRBV5-6
CASSLTLRGYEQYF
>TRBV9
CASSLGTGNDPGELFF
>TRBV6-1
CASTEGAPPEAFF
>TRBV5-6
CASSLASRSYEQYF
>TRBV5-1
CASSLDRTGSYEQYF
>TRBV5-6
CASSLRGAGGIQPQHF
>TRBV7-8
CATALGGVGSQYF
>TRBV6-6
CASRGLGGEQFF
>TRBV15
CATRIRRSTNEKPFF
>TRBV5-5
CASSLGQGKNEQFF
>TRBV7-9
CASTKGGPSETQYF
>TRBV9
CASSASPGLATDTQYF
>TRBV5-1
CASSFGTTGGKLRYEQYF
>TRBV27
CASSLWGEGTDTQYF
>TRBV15
CATSRGGSWGTEAFF
>TRBV28
CASIAPPGHMGTEAFF
>TRBV10-3
CAISEGTGQGYTF
>TRBV25-1
CASSGRVNIQYF
>TRBV29-1
CSVGQGRDQPQHF
>TRBV27
CASSLGTGEDQPQHF
>TRBV6-6
CASSPSSGRRNQPQHF
>TRBV9
CASGQGSSYNEQFF
>TRBV28
CASSLRRVGYTF
>TRBV28
CASSFGEVSNQPQHF